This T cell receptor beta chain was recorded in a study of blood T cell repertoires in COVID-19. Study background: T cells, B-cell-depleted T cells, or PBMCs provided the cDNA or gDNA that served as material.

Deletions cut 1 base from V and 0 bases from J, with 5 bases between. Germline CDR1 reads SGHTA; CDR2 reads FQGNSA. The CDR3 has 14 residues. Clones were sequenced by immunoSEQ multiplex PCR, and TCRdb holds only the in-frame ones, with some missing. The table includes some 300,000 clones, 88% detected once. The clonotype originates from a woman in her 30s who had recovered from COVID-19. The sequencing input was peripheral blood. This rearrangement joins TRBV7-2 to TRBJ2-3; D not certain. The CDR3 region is CASSLGRSTDTQYF. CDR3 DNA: TGTGCCAGCAGCTTAGGCAGAAGCACAGATACGCAGTATTTT.